A selection of T cell receptor beta chains follows, all from one sample in a study of cytomegalovirus exposure and HLA in healthy donors. Generated by immunoSEQ multiplex PCR, the TCRdb table keeps only in-frame clones and is missing some. The sample lists 150,000 to 200,000 clones, around four fifths occurring once. The sequenced sample consisted of PBMCs. The receptor source for this set is a woman aged 25 to 39 in good health and CMV-seronegative. The CDR3 runs from the conserved cysteine through the conserved F or W. Fields, in order: J gene, V gene, CDR3 protein.

>TRBJ2-3|TRBV4-3
CASSLLPPGGRTDTQYF
>TRBJ2-5|TRBV7-2
CASSLMGGKQETQYF
>TRBJ2-3|TRBV5-1
CASSFGGPSTDTQYF
>TRBJ2-3|TRBV14
CASSQLAGGLADTQYF
>TRBJ1-5|TRBV19
CASSVTAALSNQPQHF
>TRBJ2-3|TRBV30
CAWSVPSGHTDTQYF
>TRBJ1-4|TRBV7-8
CASSSFRGVSEKLFF
>TRBJ2-7|TRBV5-1
CASSVGQGAHEQYF
>TRBJ1-1|TRBV30
CAWRTRVNTEAFF
>TRBJ2-1|TRBV2
CAIAAGGYNEQFF
>TRBJ1-2|TRBV4-1
CASRDLFRTGNYGYTF
>TRBJ1-2|TRBV6-1
CASSATNLDGYTF
>TRBJ1-3|TRBV13
CASSLGPLSGNTIYF
>TRBJ2-7|TRBV5-5
CASSSTGGREQYF
>TRBJ2-7|TRBV4-3
CASSYKGGGGYEQYF
>TRBJ1-2|TRBV6-1
CASTEAGDRVGYGYTF
>TRBJ2-1|TRBV5-4
CASSLPPNNEQFF
>TRBJ2-6|TRBV6-5
CASSFYRGPGANVLTF
>TRBJ2-1|TRBV10-3
CAISEFNPQVAINEQFF
>TRBJ1-1|TRBV4-1
CASSQGPGDRADMNTEAFF
>TRBJ2-5|TRBV7-2
CASSLTGGHGQYF
>TRBJ2-3|TRBV15
CATSSPGTATYYTQYF
>TRBJ1-2|TRBV27
CASSPWDRDNYGYTF
>TRBJ1-1|TRBV30
CAWSVHEGASLAFF
>TRBJ2-2|TRBV19
CASSPGSGLFF
>TRBJ2-1|TRBV7-9
CASSPGQGGSNEQFF
>TRBJ2-7|TRBV5-5
CASSLGAYEQYF
>TRBJ2-3|TRBV4-2
CASSQAERGVTDTQYF
>TRBJ2-1|TRBV7-3
CASSLKGRSGTSGINEQFF
>TRBJ1-5|TRBV7-8
CASSLAGKLGGNQPQHF
>TRBJ2-7|TRBV6-5
CASSYGPGQAYEQYF
>TRBJ1-4|TRBV6-1
CASRDVGQGNEKLFF
>TRBJ2-2|TRBV7-6
CASTSLPGTGGYPGELFF
>TRBJ1-2|TRBV4-3
CASSQGVTGQGYGYTF
>TRBJ2-5|TRBV6-4
CASPEGVWETQYF
>TRBJ2-1|TRBV5-1
CASSLVLAGGGFF
>TRBJ1-1|TRBV9
CASSVGRGGTEAFF
>TRBJ1-2|TRBV9
CASSFSQWSHGYTF
>TRBJ2-3|TRBV30
CAWTGVGADTQYF
>TRBJ1-3|TRBV4-3
CASSQSFGNTIYF
>TRBJ2-1|TRBV7-2
CASSLEFRANEQFF
>TRBJ2-5|TRBV25-1
CASSTPGGWGETQYF
>TRBJ1-1|TRBV7-9
CASSLVSGGEAFF
>TRBJ2-7|TRBV7-3
CASSLTAVGGDYEQYF
>TRBJ1-1|TRBV6-5
CASSYSPGGTEAFF
>TRBJ2-3|TRBV6-1
CASSEAGGIAGGDTQYF
>TRBJ2-4|TRBV2
CASSRSGGDSSIAKNIQYF
>TRBJ1-5|TRBV19
CASSIGGRGSYQPQHF
>TRBJ1-1|TRBV7-9
CASSFTGQGNTEAFF
>TRBJ2-2|TRBV7-6
CASSLEPQGTTGELFF
>TRBJ2-5|TRBV5-1
CASSLGTSQETQYF
>TRBJ2-3|TRBV27
CASSSPHQGGGDTQYF
>TRBJ2-3|TRBV25-1
CASSAGQGRTDTQYF